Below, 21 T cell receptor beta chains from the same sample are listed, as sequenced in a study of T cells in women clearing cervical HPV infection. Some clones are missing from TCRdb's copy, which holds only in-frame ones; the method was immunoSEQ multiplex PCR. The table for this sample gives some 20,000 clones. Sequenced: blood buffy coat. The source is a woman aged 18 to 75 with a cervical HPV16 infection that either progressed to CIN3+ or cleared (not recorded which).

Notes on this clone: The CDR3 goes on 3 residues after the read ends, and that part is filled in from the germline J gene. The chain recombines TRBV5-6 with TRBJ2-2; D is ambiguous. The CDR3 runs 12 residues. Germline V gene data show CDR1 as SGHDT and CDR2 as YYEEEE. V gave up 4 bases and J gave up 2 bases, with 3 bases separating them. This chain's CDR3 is CASSLNTGELFF. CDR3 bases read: TGTGCCAGCAGCCTAAACACCGGGGAG. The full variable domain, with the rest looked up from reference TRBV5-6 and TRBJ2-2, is DAGVTQSPTHLIKTRGQQVTLRCSPKSGHDTVSWYQQALGQGPQFIFQYYEEEERQRGNFPDRFSGHQFPNYSSELNVNALLLGDSALYLCASSLNTGELFFGEGSRLTVL.

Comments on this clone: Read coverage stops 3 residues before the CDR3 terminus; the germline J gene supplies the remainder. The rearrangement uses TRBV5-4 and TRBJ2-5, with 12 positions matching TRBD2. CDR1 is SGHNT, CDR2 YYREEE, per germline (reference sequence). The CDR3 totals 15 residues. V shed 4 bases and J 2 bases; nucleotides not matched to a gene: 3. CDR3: CASSPGLAGQETQYF. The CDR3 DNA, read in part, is TGTGCCAGCAGCCCCGGACTAGCGGGGCAAGAGACC.

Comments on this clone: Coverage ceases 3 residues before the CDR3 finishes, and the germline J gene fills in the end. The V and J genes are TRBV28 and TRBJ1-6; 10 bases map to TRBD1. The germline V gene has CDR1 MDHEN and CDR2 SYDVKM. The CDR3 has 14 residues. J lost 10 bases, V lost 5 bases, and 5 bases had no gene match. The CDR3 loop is CASSTVTGGSPLHF. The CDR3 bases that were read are TGTGCCAGCAGTACAGTGACAGGGGGCTCACCC.

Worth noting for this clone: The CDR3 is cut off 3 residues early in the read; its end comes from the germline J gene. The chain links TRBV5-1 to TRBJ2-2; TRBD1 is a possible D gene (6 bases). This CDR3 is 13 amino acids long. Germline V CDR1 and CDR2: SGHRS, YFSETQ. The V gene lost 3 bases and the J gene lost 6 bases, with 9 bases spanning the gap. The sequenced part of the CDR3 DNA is TGCGCCAGCAGCTACGGACAGCCCGGGGAG. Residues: CASSYGQPGE. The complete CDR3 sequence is CASSYGQPGELFF.

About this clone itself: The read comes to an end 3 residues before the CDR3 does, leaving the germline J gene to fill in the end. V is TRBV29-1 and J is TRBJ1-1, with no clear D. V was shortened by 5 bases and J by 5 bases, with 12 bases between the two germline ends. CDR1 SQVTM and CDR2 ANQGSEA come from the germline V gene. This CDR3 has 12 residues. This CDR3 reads CSVTPAGTEAFF. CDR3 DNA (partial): TGCAGCGTTACCCCGGCGGGAACTGAA.

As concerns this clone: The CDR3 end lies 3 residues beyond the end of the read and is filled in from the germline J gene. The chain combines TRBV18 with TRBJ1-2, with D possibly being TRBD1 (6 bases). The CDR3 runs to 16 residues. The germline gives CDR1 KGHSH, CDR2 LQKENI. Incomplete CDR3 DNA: TGTGCCAGCTCTGGCGAGGGGGGGCCCCCTGGGGATGAC. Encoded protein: CASSGEGGPPGDD. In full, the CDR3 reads CASSGEGGPPGDDYTF. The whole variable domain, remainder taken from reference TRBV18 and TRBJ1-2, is NAGVMQNPRHLVRRRGQEARLRCSPMKGHSHVYWYRQLPEEGLKFMVYLQKENIIDESGMPKERFSAEFPKEGPSILRIQQVVRGDSAAYFCASSGEGGPPGDDYTFGSGTRLTVV.

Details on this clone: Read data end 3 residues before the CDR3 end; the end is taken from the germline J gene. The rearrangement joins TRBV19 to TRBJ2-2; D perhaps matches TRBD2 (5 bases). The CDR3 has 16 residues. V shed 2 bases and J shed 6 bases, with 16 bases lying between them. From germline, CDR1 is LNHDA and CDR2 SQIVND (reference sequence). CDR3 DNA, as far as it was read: TGTGCCAGTAGTATAAGAGTAGCGTTAGGCCCCGGGGAG. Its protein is CASSIRVALGPGE. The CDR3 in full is CASSIRVALGPGELFF.

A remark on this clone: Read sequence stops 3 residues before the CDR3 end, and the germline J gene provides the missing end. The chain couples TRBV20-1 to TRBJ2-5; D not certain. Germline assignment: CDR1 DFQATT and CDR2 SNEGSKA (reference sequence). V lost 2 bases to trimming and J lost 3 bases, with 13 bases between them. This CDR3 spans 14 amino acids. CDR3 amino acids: CSARRGDSKETQYF. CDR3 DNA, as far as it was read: TGCAGTGCTAGACGTGGCGATAGCAAAGAGACC.

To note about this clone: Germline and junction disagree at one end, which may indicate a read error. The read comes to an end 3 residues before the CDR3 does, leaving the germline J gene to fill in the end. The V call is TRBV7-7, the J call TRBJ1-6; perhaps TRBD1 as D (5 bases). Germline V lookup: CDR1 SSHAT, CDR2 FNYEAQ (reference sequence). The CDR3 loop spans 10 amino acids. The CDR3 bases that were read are TGTACCAGGGCTGATTCACCC. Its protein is CTRADSP. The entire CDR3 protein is CTRADSPLHF.

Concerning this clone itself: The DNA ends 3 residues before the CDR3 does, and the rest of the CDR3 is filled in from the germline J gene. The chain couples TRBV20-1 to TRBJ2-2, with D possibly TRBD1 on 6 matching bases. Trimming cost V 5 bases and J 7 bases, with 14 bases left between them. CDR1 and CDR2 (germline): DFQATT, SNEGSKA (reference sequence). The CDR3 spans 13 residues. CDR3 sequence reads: CSAPGTGHGELFF. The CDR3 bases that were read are TGCAGTGCTCCTGGCACAGGGCACGGGGAG.

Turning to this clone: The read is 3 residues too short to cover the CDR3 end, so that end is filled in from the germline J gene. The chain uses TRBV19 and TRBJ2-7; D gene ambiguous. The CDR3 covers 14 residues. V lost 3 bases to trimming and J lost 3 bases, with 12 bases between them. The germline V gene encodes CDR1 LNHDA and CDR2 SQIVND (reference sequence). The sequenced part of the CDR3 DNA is TGTGCCAGTAGTATCAGTACGTCTTACTACGAG. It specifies CASSISTSYYE. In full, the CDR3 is CASSISTSYYEQYF.

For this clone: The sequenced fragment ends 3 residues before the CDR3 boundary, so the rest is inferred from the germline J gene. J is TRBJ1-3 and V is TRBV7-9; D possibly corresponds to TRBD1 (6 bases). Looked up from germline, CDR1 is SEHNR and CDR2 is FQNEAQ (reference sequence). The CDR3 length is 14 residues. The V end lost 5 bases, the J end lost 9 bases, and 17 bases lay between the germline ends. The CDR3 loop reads CASSLNRDMGTIYF. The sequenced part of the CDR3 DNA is TGTGCCAGCAGCCTTAACCGGGACATGGGCACC.

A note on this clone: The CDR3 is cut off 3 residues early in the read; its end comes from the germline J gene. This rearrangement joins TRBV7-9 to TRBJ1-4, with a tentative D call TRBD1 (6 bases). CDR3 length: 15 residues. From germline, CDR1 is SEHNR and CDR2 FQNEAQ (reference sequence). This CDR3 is CASSLGLGGDSPLFF. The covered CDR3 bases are TGTGCCAGCAGCTTAGGGCTAGGGGGTGATTCACCA.

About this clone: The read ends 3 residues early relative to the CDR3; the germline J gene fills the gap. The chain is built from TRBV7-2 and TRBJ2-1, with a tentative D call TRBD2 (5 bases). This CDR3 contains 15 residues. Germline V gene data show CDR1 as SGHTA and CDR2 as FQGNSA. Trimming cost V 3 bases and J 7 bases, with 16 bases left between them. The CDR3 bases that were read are TGTGCCAGCAGCTTGCGTGGCCCCCCGGGGAATGAG. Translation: CASSLRGPPGNE. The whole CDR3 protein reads CASSLRGPPGNEQFF.

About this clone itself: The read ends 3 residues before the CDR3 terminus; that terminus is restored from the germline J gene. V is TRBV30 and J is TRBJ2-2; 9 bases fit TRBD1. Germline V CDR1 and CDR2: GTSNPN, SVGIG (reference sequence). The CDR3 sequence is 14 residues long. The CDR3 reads CACQTTGGNSPLFF. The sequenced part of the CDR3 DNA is TGTGCCTGCCAAACGACAGGGGGAAATTCACCG.

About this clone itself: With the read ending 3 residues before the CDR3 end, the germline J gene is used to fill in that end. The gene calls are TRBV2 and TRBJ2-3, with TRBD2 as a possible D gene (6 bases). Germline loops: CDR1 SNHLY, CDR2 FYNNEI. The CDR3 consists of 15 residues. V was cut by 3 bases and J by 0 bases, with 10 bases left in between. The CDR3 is CASSDQRASTDTQYF. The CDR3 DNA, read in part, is TGTGCCAGCAGTGACCAGCGGGCTAGCACAGATACG.

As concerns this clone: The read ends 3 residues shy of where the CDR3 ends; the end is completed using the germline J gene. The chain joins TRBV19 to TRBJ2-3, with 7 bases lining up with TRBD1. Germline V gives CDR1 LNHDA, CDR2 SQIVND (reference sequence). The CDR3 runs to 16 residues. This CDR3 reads CASSIRQGGLQETQYF. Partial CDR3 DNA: TGTGCCAGTAGTATCCGACAGGGTGGTTTGCAGGAGACG.

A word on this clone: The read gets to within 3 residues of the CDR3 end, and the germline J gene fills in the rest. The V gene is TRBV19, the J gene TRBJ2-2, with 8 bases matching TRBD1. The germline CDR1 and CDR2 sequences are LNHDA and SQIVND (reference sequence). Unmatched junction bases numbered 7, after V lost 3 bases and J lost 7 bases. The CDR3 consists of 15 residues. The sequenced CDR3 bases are TGTGCCAGTAGTATGGGCAGGGGGCGTATCGGGGAG. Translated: CASSMGRGRIGE. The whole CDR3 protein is CASSMGRGRIGELFF.

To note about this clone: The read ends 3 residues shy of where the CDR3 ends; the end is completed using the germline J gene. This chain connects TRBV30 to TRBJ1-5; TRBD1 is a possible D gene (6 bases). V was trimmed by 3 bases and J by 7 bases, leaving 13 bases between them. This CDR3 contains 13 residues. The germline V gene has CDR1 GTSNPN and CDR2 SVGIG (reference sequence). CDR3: CAWSTTGRQPQHF. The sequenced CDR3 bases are TGTGCCTGGAGCACCACAGGGAGGCAGCCC. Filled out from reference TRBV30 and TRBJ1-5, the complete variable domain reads SQTIHQWPATLVQPVGSPLSLECTVEGTSNPNLYWYRQAAGRGLQLLFYSVGIGQISSEVPQNLSASRPQDRQFILSSKKLLLSDSGFYLCAWSTTGRQPQHFGDGTRLSIL.

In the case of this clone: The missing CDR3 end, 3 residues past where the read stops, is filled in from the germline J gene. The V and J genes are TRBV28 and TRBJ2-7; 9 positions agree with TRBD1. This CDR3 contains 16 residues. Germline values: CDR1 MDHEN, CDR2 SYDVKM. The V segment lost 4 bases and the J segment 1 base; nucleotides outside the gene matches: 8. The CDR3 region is CASSYPPGQGSYEQYF. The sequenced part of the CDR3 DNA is TGTGCCAGCAGTTACCCCCCGGGACAGGGATCCTACGAG. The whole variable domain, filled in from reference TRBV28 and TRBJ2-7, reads DVKVTQSSRYLVKRTGEKVFLECVQDMDHENMFWYRQDPGLGLRLIYFSYDVKMKEKGDIPEGYSVSREKKERFSLILESASTNQTSMYLCASSYPPGQGSYEQYFGPGTRLTVT.

The CDR3 is CASSPTASSYEQYF. The DNA read from the CDR3 is TGTGCCAGCAGTCCGACAGCGAGCTCCTACGAG. The V call is TRBV27, the J call TRBJ2-7; TRBD1 might be the D (5 bases). The read halts 3 residues ahead of the CDR3 end, with the missing end drawn from the germline J gene. The CDR3 totals 14 residues. V gave up 5 bases and J gave up 0 bases, with 11 bases separating them. The germline gives CDR1 MNHEY, CDR2 SMNVEV (reference sequence).